A selection of T cell receptor beta chains follows, all from one sample in a study of T cell responses to AZD1222 COVID-19 vaccine. Using immunoSEQ multiplex PCR, the repertoire was profiled, and TCRdb retains in-frame clones only, with some absent. The sample consists of tens of thousands of clones, over 70% of them appearing once. The sequences come from peripheral blood, collected 28 days after the second AZD1222 dose. These receptor sequences come from an adult who received the AZD1222 COVID-19 vaccine. Both conserved end residues are part of each CDR3. The order of the fields is D gene, clone size, V gene, J gene, CDR3 protein, CDR3 DNA. D genes are given only for firm matches. Clone size is stated in some rows and not others, as once, few, many or a class when expanded.

-,-,TRBV2,TRBJ2-2,CARRDSNSGELFF,TGTGCCAGGAGGGATTCCAACTCCGGGGAGCTGTTTTTT
-,once,TRBV18,TRBJ2-4,CASSLNTQGAKNIQYF,TGTGCCAGCTCCCTCAACACCCAGGGAGCCAAAAACATTCAGTACTTC
-,once,TRBV9,TRBJ2-3,CASSPGWLGSDTQYF,TGTGCCAGCAGCCCCGGTTGGTTGGGTTCAGATACGCAGTATTTT
-,-,TRBV18,TRBJ1-6,CASSPPGNNSPLHF,TGTGCCAGCTCACCACCGGGAAATAATTCACCCCTCCACTTT
TRBD2,-,TRBV3-1/TRBV3-2,TRBJ2-5,CASSQVAGELKETQYF,TGTGCCAGCAGCCAAGTTGCGGGAGAGCTAAAAGAGACCCAGTACTTC
TRBD1,-,TRBV6-2/TRBV6-3,TRBJ2-7,CASSSSGTGFYEQYF,TGTGCCAGCAGTTCCTCTGGGACAGGGTTTTACGAGCAGTACTTC
-,-,TRBV6-5,TRBJ1-5,CASSSKRGQPQHF,TGTGCCAGCAGTTCGAAGAGGGGTCAGCCCCAGCATTTT
-,-,TRBV30,TRBJ1-2,CAWRSQSLGGYTF,TGTGCCTGGAGATCACAGAGCCTCGGCGGCTACACCTTC
-,-,TRBV7-3,TRBJ2-1,CASSLTPGSLGNEQFF,TGTGCCAGCAGCTTAACCCCCGGCAGTTTAGGCAATGAGCAGTTCTTC
TRBD1,once,TRBV6-5,TRBJ2-7,CASSWTGDEQYF,TGTGCCAGCAGTTGGACAGGGGACGAGCAGTACTTC
TRBD2,-,TRBV19,TRBJ2-2,CASSSRTRITGELFF,TGTGCCAGTAGTAGCCGGACTAGGATCACCGGGGAGCTGTTTTTT
-,-,TRBV30,TRBJ1-3,CAWSTNSGNTIYF,TGTGCCTGGAGTACGAACTCTGGAAACACCATATATTTT
-,-,TRBV16,TRBJ1-2,CASSQTELPTYGYTF,TGTGCCAGCAGCCAAACAGAACTACCTACGTATGGCTACACCTTC
-,-,TRBV5-1,TRBJ1-2,CASSSGGGSTDGYTF,TGCGCCAGCAGCTCGGGAGGGGGTTCCACAGATGGCTACACCTTC
TRBD2,-,TRBV18,TRBJ2-3,CASSTTKLAGAADTQYF,TGTGCCAGCTCAACGACAAAACTAGCGGGAGCGGCAGATACGCAGTATTTT
-,-,TRBV3-1/TRBV3-2,TRBJ2-7,CASSLQTAGQEQYF,TGTGCCAGCAGCCTACAAACCGCAGGGCAAGAGCAGTACTTC
-,-,TRBV4-1,TRBJ2-1,CASSQTILNEQFF,TGCGCCAGCAGCCAAACCATTCTAAATGAGCAGTTCTTC
-,once,TRBV2,TRBJ1-2,CASSEALKAYYGYTF,TGTGCCAGCAGTGAAGCGCTTAAGGCCTACTATGGCTACACCTTC
-,-,TRBV12-5,TRBJ2-3,CASGNGQGGSDTQYF,TGTGCTAGTGGCAACGGACAGGGAGGGTCAGATACGCAGTATTTT
-,-,TRBV10-2,TRBJ2-7,CASSEEADEQYF,TGCGCCAGCAGTGAGGAAGCGGACGAGCAGTACTTC
-,-,TRBV5-1,TRBJ1-6,CASSLREGNSPLHF,TGCGCCAGCAGCTTGCGTGAGGGCAATTCACCCCTCCACTTT
TRBD1,-,TRBV29-1,TRBJ1-5,CSVWTGELDQPQHF,TGCAGCGTGTGGACAGGGGAATTGGATCAGCCCCAGCATTTT
-,-,TRBV28,TRBJ2-5,CASSPTGTGLEETQYF,TGTGCCAGCAGTCCGACTGGAACAGGGCTGGAAGAGACCCAGTACTTC
-,-,TRBV4-2,TRBJ2-1,CASSQAAYNEQFF,TGTGCCAGCAGCCAAGCAGCGTATAATGAGCAGTTCTTC
-,medium-sized,TRBV5-1,TRBJ2-3,CASTPDLGTDTQYF,TGCGCCAGCACCCCGGACCTTGGCACAGATACGCAGTATTTT
-,-,TRBV23-1,TRBJ2-5,CASFSSPYEETQYF,TGCGCCAGCTTCTCCTCCCCTTACGAGGAGACCCAGTACTTC
-,medium-sized,TRBV5-6,TRBJ2-3,CASSFGGGGADTQYF,TGTGCCAGCAGCTTTGGAGGTGGTGGCGCAGATACGCAGTATTTT
-,few,TRBV15,TRBJ2-5,CATSRDAESLRNQETQYF,TGTGCCACCAGCAGAGATGCCGAAAGTTTGCGGAACCAAGAGACCCAGTACTTC
TRBD2,-,TRBV27,TRBJ2-2,CASSFTGTSRTGELFF,TGTGCCAGCAGTTTTACCGGGACTAGTAGGACCGGGGAGCTGTTTTTT
-,-,TRBV5-6,TRBJ2-3,CASSLELAGLTDTQYF,TGTGCCAGCAGCTTGGAGCTCGCGGGGCTCACAGATACGCAGTATTTT
-,-,TRBV7-9,TRBJ1-2,CASSLKGEGYTF,TGTGCCAGCAGCTTAAAGGGTGAGGGCTACACCTTC
TRBD1,-,TRBV15,TRBJ2-1,CATSRELVWTGTNEQFF,TGTGCCACCAGCAGAGAGCTTGTGTGGACAGGGACAAATGAGCAGTTCTTC
TRBD2,-,TRBV6-2/TRBV6-3,TRBJ2-3,CASSLGDYPDTQYF,TGTGCCAGCAGCCTGGGGGACTACCCTGATACGCAGTATTTT
-,-,TRBV11-3,TRBJ2-3,CASSRTGADTQYF,TGTGCCAGCAGCCGCACCGGGGCAGATACGCAGTATTTT
TRBD1,-,TRBV18,TRBJ1-1,CASSGGPGQTEAFF,TGTGCCAGCTCTGGGGGGCCGGGACAGACTGAAGCTTTCTTT